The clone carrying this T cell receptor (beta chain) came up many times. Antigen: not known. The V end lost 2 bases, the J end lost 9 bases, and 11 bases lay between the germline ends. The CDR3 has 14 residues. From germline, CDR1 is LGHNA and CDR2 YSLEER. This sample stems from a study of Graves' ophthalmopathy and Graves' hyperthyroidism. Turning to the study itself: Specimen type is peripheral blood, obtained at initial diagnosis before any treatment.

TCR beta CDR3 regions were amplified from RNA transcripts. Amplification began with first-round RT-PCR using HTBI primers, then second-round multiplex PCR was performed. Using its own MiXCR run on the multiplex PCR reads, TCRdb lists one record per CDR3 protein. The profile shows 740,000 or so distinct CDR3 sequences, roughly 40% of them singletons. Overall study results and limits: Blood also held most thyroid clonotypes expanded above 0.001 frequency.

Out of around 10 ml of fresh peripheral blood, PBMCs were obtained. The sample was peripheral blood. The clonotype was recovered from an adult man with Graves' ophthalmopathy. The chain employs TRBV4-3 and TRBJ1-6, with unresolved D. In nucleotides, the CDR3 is TGCGCCAGCAGCCAATTCCCCGTCGGTTCACCCCTCCACTTT. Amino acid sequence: CASSQFPVGSPLHF.